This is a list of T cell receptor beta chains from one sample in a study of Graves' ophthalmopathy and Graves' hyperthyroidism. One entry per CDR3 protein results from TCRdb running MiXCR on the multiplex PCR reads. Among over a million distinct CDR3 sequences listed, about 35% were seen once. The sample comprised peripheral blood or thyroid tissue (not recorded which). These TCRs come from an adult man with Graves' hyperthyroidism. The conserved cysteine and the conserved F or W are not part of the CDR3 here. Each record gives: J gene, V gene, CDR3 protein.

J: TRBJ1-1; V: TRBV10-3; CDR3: AISPGTSTEAF
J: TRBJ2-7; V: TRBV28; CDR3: ASSLLGRTYEQY
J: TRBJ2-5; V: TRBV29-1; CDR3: RDRGPQETQY
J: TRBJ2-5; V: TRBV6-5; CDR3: ASSIAPVDWTSGETQY
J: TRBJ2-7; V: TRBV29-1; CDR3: SVEAGSSYEQY
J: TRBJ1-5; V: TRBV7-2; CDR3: ASSLAGDRRNSEYQPQH
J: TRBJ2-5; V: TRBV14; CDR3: ASSQEVSPGRETQY
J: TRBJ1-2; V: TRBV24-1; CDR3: ATSRDSGGYT
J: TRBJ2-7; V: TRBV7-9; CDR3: ASSKDRDWYEQY
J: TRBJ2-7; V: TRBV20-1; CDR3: SADRDKGEQY
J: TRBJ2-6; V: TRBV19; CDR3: ASSPDRGLVANVLT
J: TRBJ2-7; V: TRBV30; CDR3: AWLQGREQY
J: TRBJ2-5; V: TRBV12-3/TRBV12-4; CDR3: ASSPSAGLNQETQY
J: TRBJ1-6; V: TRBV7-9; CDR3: ASTLRRDNSPLH
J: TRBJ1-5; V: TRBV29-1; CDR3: SVGLGANQPQH
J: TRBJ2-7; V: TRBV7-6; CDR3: ASSFWSSGSVYEQY
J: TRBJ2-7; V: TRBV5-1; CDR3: ASRAQGDYEQY
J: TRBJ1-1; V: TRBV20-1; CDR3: SARDRPRGQNTEAF
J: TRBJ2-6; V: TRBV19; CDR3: ASKVAGGFSGANVLT
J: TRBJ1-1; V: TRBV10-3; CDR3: AISAVDRGGTEAF
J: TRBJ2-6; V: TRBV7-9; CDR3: ASSFTGGKGRANVLT
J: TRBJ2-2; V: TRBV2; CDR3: ASSVRVRNTGELF
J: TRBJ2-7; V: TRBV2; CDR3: ASTGTSGSSYSYEQY
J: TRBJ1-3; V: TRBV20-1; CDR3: SAGTNSGNTIY
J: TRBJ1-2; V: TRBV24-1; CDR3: ATSAGQGSYGYT
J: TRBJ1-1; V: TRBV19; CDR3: ASSVRDLLKPAF
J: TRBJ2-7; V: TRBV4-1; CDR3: ASSIGGTDFYEQY
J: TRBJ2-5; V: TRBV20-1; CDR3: SARYRGQETQY
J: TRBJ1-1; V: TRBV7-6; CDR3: ASISEGGFNTEAF
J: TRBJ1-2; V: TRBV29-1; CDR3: SVESRGPNYGYT
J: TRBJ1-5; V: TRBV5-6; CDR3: ASSLGTHRDQPQH
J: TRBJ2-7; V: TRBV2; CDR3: ASNRDQGEQQY
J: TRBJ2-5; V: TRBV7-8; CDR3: ASSLTGTSTQETQY
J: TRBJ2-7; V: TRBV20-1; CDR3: SAREAGTYEQY
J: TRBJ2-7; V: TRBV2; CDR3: ASFQSSYNEQY
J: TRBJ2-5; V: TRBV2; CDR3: ASTGQNQETQY
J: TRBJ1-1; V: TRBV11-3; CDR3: ACSPGGLNTEAF
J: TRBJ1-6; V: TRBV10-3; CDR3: AIKPGQTGDSPLH
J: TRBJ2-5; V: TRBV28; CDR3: ASSITGEETQY
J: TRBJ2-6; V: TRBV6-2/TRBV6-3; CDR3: ASSYSSIGGSGANVLT
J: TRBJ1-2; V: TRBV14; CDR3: ASSQAQGGGYT
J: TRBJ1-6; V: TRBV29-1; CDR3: SGSGSQNSPLH
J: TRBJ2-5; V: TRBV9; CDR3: ASSVGLVQETQY